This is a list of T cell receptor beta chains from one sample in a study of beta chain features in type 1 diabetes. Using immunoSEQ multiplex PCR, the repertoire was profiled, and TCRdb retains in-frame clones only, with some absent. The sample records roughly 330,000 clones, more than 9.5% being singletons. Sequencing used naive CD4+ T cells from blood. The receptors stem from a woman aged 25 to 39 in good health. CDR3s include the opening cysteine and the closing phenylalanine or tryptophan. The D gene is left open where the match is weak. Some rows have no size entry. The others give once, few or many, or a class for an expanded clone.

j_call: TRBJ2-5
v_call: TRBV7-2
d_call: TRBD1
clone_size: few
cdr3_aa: CASSNRGRRETQYF
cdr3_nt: TGTGCCAGCAGCAACAGGGGGCGGCGGGAGACCCAGTACTTC

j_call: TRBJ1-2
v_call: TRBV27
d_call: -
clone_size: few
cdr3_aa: CASRPRPDSSYGYTF
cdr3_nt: TGTGCCAGCCGCCCTCGCCCCGACTCCTCATATGGCTACACCTTC

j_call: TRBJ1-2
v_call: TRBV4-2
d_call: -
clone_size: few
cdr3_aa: CASSQDVTYLYGYTF
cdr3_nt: TGTGCCAGCAGCCAAGATGTGACTTACCTCTATGGCTACACCTTC

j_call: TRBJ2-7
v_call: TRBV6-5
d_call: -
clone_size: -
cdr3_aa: CASSYSPGAYEQYF
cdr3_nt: TGTGCCAGCAGTTACTCGCCAGGGGCCTACGAGCAGTACTTC

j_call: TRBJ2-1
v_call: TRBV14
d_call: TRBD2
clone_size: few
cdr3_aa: CASSQELAGNEQFF
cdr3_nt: TGTGCCAGCAGCCAAGAATTAGCGGGCAATGAGCAGTTCTTC

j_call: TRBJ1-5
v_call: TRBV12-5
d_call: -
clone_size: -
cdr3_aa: CASGLGWGGPYSNQPQHF
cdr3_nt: TGTGCTAGTGGTTTGGGGTGGGGGGGCCCTTATAGCAATCAGCCCCAGCATTTT

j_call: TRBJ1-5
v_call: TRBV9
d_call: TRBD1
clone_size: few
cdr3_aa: CASSVGGQGNQPQHF
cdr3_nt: TGTGCCAGCAGCGTCGGGGGACAGGGCAATCAGCCCCAGCATTTT

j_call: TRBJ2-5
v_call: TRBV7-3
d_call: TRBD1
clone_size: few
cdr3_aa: CASSLTPTGLETQYF
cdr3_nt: TGTGCCAGCAGCTTAACGCCGACAGGGTTAGAGACCCAGTACTTC

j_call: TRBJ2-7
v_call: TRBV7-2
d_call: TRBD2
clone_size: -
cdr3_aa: CASSSVSGGPDEQYF
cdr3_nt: TGTGCCAGCAGCTCCGTTTCGGGAGGGCCGGACGAGCAGTACTTC

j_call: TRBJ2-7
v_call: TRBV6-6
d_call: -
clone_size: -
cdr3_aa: CASSLSGISYEQYF
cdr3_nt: TGTGCCAGCAGCCTATCAGGAATCTCCTACGAGCAGTACTTC

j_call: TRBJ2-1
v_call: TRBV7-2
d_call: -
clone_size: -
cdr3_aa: CASSLEYDLGGNEQFF
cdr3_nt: TGTGCCAGCAGCTTAGAGTACGATCTTGGAGGCAATGAGCAGTTCTTC

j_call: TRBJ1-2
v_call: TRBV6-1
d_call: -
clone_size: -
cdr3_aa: CASSEYRRRAIYGYTF
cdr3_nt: TGTGCCAGCAGTGAATATCGTAGGAGGGCCATCTATGGCTACACCTTC

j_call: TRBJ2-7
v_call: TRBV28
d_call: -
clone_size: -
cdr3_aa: CASSDAAASTSYEQYF
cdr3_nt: TGTGCCAGCAGTGACGCGGCGGCTAGCACCTCCTACGAGCAGTACTTC

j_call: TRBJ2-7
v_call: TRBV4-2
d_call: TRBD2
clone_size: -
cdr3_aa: CASSQDLTGTSGYEQYF
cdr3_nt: TGTGCCAGCAGCCAAGATCTGACCGGGACTAGCGGCTACGAGCAGTACTTC

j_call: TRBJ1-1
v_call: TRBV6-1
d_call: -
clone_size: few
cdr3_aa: CASRGAEAEAFF
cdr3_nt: TGTGCCAGCAGAGGGGCGGAAGCTGAAGCTTTCTTT

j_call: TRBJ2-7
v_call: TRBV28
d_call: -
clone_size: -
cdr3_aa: CASSFNRNEQYF
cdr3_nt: TGTGCCAGCAGTTTCAACAGGAACGAGCAGTACTTC

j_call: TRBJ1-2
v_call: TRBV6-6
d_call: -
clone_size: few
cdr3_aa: CASSHREGNYGYTF
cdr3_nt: TGTGCCAGCAGTCATAGGGAGGGCAACTATGGCTACACCTTC

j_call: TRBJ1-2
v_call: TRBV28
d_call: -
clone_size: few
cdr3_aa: CASSFRGYGYTF
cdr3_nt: TGTGCCAGCAGTTTCAGGGGCTATGGCTACACCTTC